What follows are 27 T cell receptor beta chains derived from one specimen sequenced in a study of T cells in Graves' hyperthyroidism and ophthalmopathy. Using RNA transcripts as the source, TCR beta CDR3 regions were amplified. First-round RT-PCR of the TCR CDR3 relied on the HTBI primer set. MiXCR was run by TCRdb on the multiplex PCR reads, yielding one entry per CDR3 protein. The repertoire holds hundreds of thousands of distinct CDR3 sequences, with roughly 14% as singletons. What was sequenced was blood. These receptors were collected from a man aged 18 to 29 with Graves' ophthalmopathy.

The chain carries TRBV3-1 and TRBJ2-3; D gene uncertain. Looked up from germline, CDR1 is LGHDT and CDR2 is YNNKEL (reference sequence). The CDR3 covers 12 residues. The V and J ends lost 0 bases and 7 bases respectively, with 5 bases between them. CDR3 in DNA: TGTGCCAGCAGCCAAGAAGGGAATACGCAGTATTTT. It translates to CASSQEGNTQYF.

This clonotype has more than one count but fewer than ten. The chain recombines TRBV5-1 with TRBJ2-1; D perhaps matches TRBD1 (5 bases). Per germline, CDR1 SGHRS and CDR2 YFSETQ. The CDR3 loop spans 14 amino acids. V shed 2 bases and J shed 3 bases, with 9 bases lying between them. The DNA of the CDR3 is TGCGCCAGCAGCTTACAGGAGCACTACAATGAGCAGTTCTTC. It yields the protein CASSLQEHYNEQFF.

This clonotype has a count of ten or more. This chain uses TRBV27 with TRBJ2-7; D uncertain. CDR1 and CDR2 (germline): MNHEY, SMNVEV (reference sequence). V dropped 4 bases and J dropped 2 bases, with 9 bases sitting between them. The CDR3 is 13 residues long. The CDR3 nucleotides are TGTGCCAGCAGTTGGAAACAGCCCTACGAGCAGTACTTC. This translates into CASSWKQPYEQYF.

This clonotype was picked up a small number of times. The V and J genes are TRBV4-1 and TRBJ2-7; 7 bases are a match to TRBD1. Germline V lookup: CDR1 MGHRA, CDR2 YSYEKL. The CDR3 runs 15 residues. The trim removed 3 bases at V and 2 bases at J, leaving 7 bases unmatched. The CDR3 sequence: CASSHPDRSPYEQYF. Written as DNA, the CDR3 is TGCGCCAGCAGCCACCCGGACAGGTCCCCCTACGAGCAGTACTTC.

The rearrangement links TRBV27 to TRBJ2-7; 8 nucleotides line up with TRBD1. The CDR3 is made up of 15 amino acids. Losses at the gene ends were 3 bases for V and 0 bases for J; bases not matched to a gene: 4. Looked up from germline, CDR1 is MNHEY and CDR2 is SMNVEV (reference sequence). CDR3 nucleotide sequence: TGTGCCAGCAGTTTTCGAGGACAGGGCTCCTACGAGCAGTACTTC. This codes for CASSFRGQGSYEQYF.

Regarding this clonotype: A much more abundant neighbour one base away suggests this may be a read error. The V and J genes are TRBV2 and TRBJ1-2; TRBD1 is a possible D gene (6 bases). The CDR3 is 13 amino acids. The germline V gene encodes CDR1 SNHLY and CDR2 FYNNEI. V shed 4 bases and J shed 12 bases, with 18 bases lying between them. CDR3 loop: CASSAGVLGGHTF. CDR3 DNA: TGTGCCAGCAGTGCAGGGGTGCTGGGGGGCCACACCTTC. The full variable domain, completed using reference TRBV2 and TRBJ1-2, is EPEVTQTPSHQVTQMGQEVILRCVPISNHLYFYWYRQILGQKVEFLVSFYNNEISEKSEIFDDQFSVERPDGSNFTLKIRSTKLEDSAMYFCASSAGVLGGHTFGSGTRLTVV.

This clonotype was seen repeatedly, ten times or more. The chain couples TRBV28 to TRBJ1-2; D ambiguous. Germline CDR1 MDHEN, CDR2 SYDVKM. This CDR3 is 13 amino acids long. V lost 5 bases to trimming and J lost 6 bases, with 13 bases between them. The CDR3 DNA reads as TGTGCCAGCAGTCCCATAACTGGGGATGGCTACACCTTC. Translated: CASSPITGDGYTF.

This clonotype was observed at least ten times. The chain joins TRBV20-1 to TRBJ2-1, with 13 bases lining up with TRBD2. J gave up 4 bases and V 6 bases, and 6 bases lay outside the gene matches. This CDR3 is 15 amino acids long. CDR1 is DFQATT and CDR2 is SNEGSKA in the germline V gene (reference sequence). Here the CDR3 reads CSAAGLAGVYNEQFF. The CDR3 DNA reads as TGCAGTGCCGCCGGACTAGCGGGGGTGTACAATGAGCAGTTCTTC.

This clonotype was observed at least ten times. The chain combines TRBV3-1 with TRBJ2-5; D not certain. The ends were cut back, 0 bases at V and 1 base at J, with 9 bases in the middle. CDR1 LGHDT and CDR2 YNNKEL come from the germline V gene (reference sequence). The CDR3 runs 15 residues. Here the CDR3 reads CASSQDAGVQETQYF. CDR3 nucleotides: TGTGCCAGCAGCCAAGACGCCGGAGTCCAAGAGACCCAGTACTTC.

This clonotype was found a few times. This chain joins TRBV19 and TRBJ1-2; TRBD1 aligns across 7 bases. CDR3 length: 14 amino acids. Per the germline V gene, CDR1 is LNHDA and CDR2 is SQIVND (reference sequence). The V segment lost 6 bases and the J segment 7 bases; nucleotides outside the gene matches: 11. As DNA, the CDR3 is TGTGCCAGTAGCAGGGGGGACAGTGCCCCTGGCTACACCTTC. As protein: CASSRGDSAPGYTF.

This clonotype has just a few counts. The rearrangement links TRBV6-5 to TRBJ2-5; 8 bases are shared with TRBD2. V dropped 1 base and J dropped 2; count of bases not matched to a gene: 3. CDR3 length: 15 residues. Germline V gene lookup returns CDR1 MNHEY and CDR2 SVGAGI. The CDR3 here is CASSYYGGEQETQYF. In DNA, the CDR3 is TGTGCCAGCAGTTACTACGGGGGGGAACAAGAGACCCAGTACTTC.

The rearrangement joins TRBV9 to TRBJ2-7; 10 bases fit TRBD1. Germline lookup yields CDR1 SGDLS and CDR2 YYNGEE. This CDR3 is 13 amino acids long. V dropped 4 bases and J dropped 6; count of bases not matched to a gene: 4. CDR3 sequence: CASSSGTGVEQYF. Here the CDR3 DNA reads TGTGCCAGCAGCTCTGGGACAGGGGTCGAGCAGTACTTC. Filled out from reference TRBV9 and TRBJ2-7, the complete variable domain reads DSGVTQTPKHLITATGQRVTLRCSPRSGDLSVYWYQQSLDQGLQFLIQYYNGEERAKGNILERFSAQQFPDLHSELNLSSLELGDSALYFCASSSGTGVEQYFGPGTRLTVT.

There are many counts of this clonotype. The chain is built from TRBV3-1 and TRBJ2-5; 7 nucleotides match TRBD2. CDR1 and CDR2 from the germline V gene are LGHDT and YNNKEL (reference sequence). There are 15 residues in the CDR3. The junction had 2 bases not matched to a gene; V was cut back by 0 bases and J by 1 base. The CDR3 coding sequence is TGTGCCAGCAGCCAAGATCCTAGCGGCCAAGAGACCCAGTACTTC. Protein sequence: CASSQDPSGQETQYF.

The sample holds many counts of this clonotype. The rearrangement uses TRBV7-9 and TRBJ2-1; tentatively, D is TRBD1 (5 bases). CDR1 is SEHNR and CDR2 is FQNEAQ in the germline V gene (reference sequence). V lost 1 base, J lost 3 bases, and 10 bases lay in between. CDR3 length: 15 amino acids. In nucleotides, the CDR3 is TGTGCCAGCAGCTTAGAGGGGATTCTCTACAATGAGCAGTTCTTC. Protein product: CASSLEGILYNEQFF. Based on the CDR3 plus reference TRBV7-9 and TRBJ2-1, the full variable domain is DTGVSQNPRHKITKRGQNVTFRCDPISEHNRLYWYRQTLGQGPEFLTYFQNEAQLEKSRLLSDRFSAERPKGSFSTLEIQRTEQGDSAMYLCASSLEGILYNEQFFGPGTRLTVL.

The chain recombines TRBV7-3 with TRBJ2-1; 9 bases are a match to TRBD1. The V gene end was trimmed by 2 bases and the J gene end by 10 bases; junction bases not matched to a gene: 9. The CDR3 extends over 15 amino acids. Germline assignment: CDR1 SGHTA and CDR2 FQGTGA. This CDR3 is CASSLDWGQGREQFF. The CDR3 DNA follows: TGTGCCAGCAGCTTAGATTGGGGACAGGGCAGGGAGCAGTTCTTC.

This clonotype was counted ten times or more. The J gene is TRBJ1-5, the V gene TRBV20-1; D might be TRBD1 (6 bases). The CDR3 has 14 residues. CDR1 is DFQATT, CDR2 SNEGSKA, per germline (reference sequence). V shed 0 bases and J shed 5 bases, with 11 bases lying between them. DNA of the CDR3: TGCAGTGCTAGAGACCGGGACACACATCAGCCCCAGCATTTT. Translating gives CSARDRDTHQPQHF.

This rearrangement joins TRBV27 to TRBJ2-5; 8 nucleotides agree with TRBD1. The germline gives CDR1 MNHEY, CDR2 SMNVEV (reference sequence). J was trimmed by 4 bases and V by 5 bases; bases with no gene match: 3. The CDR3 spans 13 residues. The CDR3 spells CASSVRGRETQYF. As DNA, the CDR3 is TGTGCCAGCAGTGTCAGGGGGCGAGAGACCCAGTACTTC.

This clonotype has a count of ten or more. V and J are TRBV6-1 and TRBJ2-3, with D possibly being TRBD2 (5 bases). Trimming removed 2 bases from V and 0 bases from J, with 12 bases in between. The CDR3 contains 16 residues. Germline CDR1 and CDR2: MNHNS and SASEGT. DNA for the CDR3: TGTGCCAGCAGTGAACAGTACGGGGATAGCACAGATACGCAGTATTTT. Its translation is CASSEQYGDSTDTQYF.

The chain links TRBV6-1 to TRBJ2-1, with 8 bases matching TRBD1. Trimming took 6 bases from V and 9 from J; bases not matched to a gene: 16. There are 16 residues in the CDR3. CDR1 is MNHNS, CDR2 SASEGT, per germline. CDR3 sequence reads: CASRSGTGGVGAEQFF. The CDR3 DNA is TGTGCCAGCAGGTCCGGGACAGGTGGGGTAGGGGCTGAGCAGTTCTTC.

This clonotype was detected ten times or more. In DNA form, the CDR3 reads TGTGCCAGCAGCTTAGGGGGGACTAGGTACAATGAGCAGTTCTTC. Translated: CASSLGGTRYNEQFF. V usage is TRBV11-2 and J usage is TRBJ2-1, with 8 nucleotides matching TRBD2. With 1 base clipped from V and 4 bases from J, the junction kept 3 bases outside the gene matches. The CDR3 spans 15 residues. Germline V gene lookup returns CDR1 SGHAT and CDR2 FQNNGV.

In its sample, this clonotype was seen many times. The rearrangement joins TRBV3-1 to TRBJ1-2; D remains ambiguous. Germline CDR1 reads LGHDT; CDR2 reads YNNKEL (reference sequence). Trimming removed 4 bases at V and 5 bases at J, with 8 bases between. The CDR3 has 12 amino acids. The CDR3 protein is CASSRQDYGYTF. The CDR3 coding sequence is TGTGCCAGCAGCCGCCAAGATTATGGCTACACCTTC.

Concerning this clonotype itself: A much larger clone lies a single base off, so this may be a read error. The chain employs TRBV29-1 and TRBJ2-1, with TRBD1 matching 8 bases. V dropped 7 bases and J dropped 8; count of bases not matched to a gene: 4. The CDR3 totals 11 residues. Germline V gene lookup returns CDR1 SQVTM and CDR2 ANQGSEA. In DNA form, the CDR3 reads TGCAGCGGCCCGACAGGGGATGAGCAGTTCTTC. It yields the protein CSGPTGDEQFF.

This clonotype was observed many times. The chain has TRBV5-5 and TRBJ2-7; 8 bases align to TRBD1. Trimming cost V 4 bases and J 6 bases; bases outside gene matches: 6. From germline, CDR1 is SGHKS and CDR2 YYEKEE (reference sequence). The CDR3 spans 13 residues. In nucleotides, the CDR3 is TGTGCCAGCAGCGCAGGACAGGGCCTCGAGCAGTACTTC. As protein: CASSAGQGLEQYF.

The sample holds many counts of this clonotype. This rearrangement joins TRBV7-2 to TRBJ2-3; 10 bases match TRBD2. The CDR3 is 15 amino acids. Unmatched junction bases numbered 8, after V lost 5 bases and J lost 6 bases. Germline CDR1 and CDR2: SGHTA and FQGNSA. The CDR3 DNA is TGTGCCAGCAGCCCACTAGCGGGATATGGGGATACGCAGTATTTT. Translated: CASSPLAGYGDTQYF.

This clonotype was picked up many times. This chain's CDR3 is CASSGVTSSYNEQFF. Written as DNA, the CDR3 is TGTGCCAGCAGCGGGGTAACGAGCTCCTACAATGAGCAGTTCTTC. The V gene is TRBV5-8, the J gene TRBJ2-1, with D hard to call. The germline V gene has CDR1 SGHTS and CDR2 YDEGEE. The CDR3 is 15 residues long. Trimming cost V 4 bases and J 0 bases, with 11 bases left between them.

On this clonotype: At one of its ends the junction is not consistent with the germline gene, which may arise from a read error. This sequence joins TRBV5-1 and TRBJ2-1; D is tentatively TRBD1 or TRBD2 (5 bases each). Per germline, CDR1 SGHRS and CDR2 YFSETQ. The CDR3 consists of 15 residues. The CDR3 sequence is CASSLVGDQYSEQFF. The CDR3 DNA is TGCGCCAGCAGCTTGGTAGGGGACCAATACAGTGAGCAGTTCTTC.

This clonotype was found many times. V usage is TRBV29-1 and J usage is TRBJ2-1; 8 bases fit TRBD2. V was pared by 4 bases and J by 12 bases, with 14 bases of the junction left unmatched. Germline CDR1 and CDR2: SQVTM and ANQGSEA. The CDR3 is 14 amino acids. CDR3: CSVGLTSEGGTQFF. CDR3 coding DNA: TGCAGCGTTGGACTGACTAGCGAGGGAGGGACGCAGTTCTTC.